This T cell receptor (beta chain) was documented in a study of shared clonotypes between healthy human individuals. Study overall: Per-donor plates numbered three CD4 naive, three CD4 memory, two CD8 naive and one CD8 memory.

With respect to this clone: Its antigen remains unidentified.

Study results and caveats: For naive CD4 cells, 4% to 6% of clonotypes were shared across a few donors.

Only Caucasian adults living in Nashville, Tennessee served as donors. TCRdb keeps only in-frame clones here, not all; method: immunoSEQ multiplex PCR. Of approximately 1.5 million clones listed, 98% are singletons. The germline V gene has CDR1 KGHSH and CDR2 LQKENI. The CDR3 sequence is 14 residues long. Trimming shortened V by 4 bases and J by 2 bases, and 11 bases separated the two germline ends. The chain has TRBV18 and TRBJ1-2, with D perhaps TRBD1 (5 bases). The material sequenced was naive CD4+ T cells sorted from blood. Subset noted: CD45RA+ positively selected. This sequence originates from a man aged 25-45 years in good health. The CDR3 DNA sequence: TGTGCCAGCTCACGGGTAGACAGAAACTATGGCTACACCTTC. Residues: CASSRVDRNYGYTF. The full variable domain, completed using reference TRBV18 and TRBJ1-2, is NAGVMQNPRHLVRRRGQEARLRCSPMKGHSHVYWYRQLPEEGLKFMVYLQKENIIDESGMPKERFSAEFPKEGPSILRIQQVVRGDSAAYFCASSRVDRNYGYTFGSGTRLTVV.